This TCR beta chain came from a study of cytomegalovirus exposure and HLA in healthy donors. The CDR3 runs to 16 residues. V trimming: 5 bases; J trimming: 9 bases; junction bases outside the gene matches: 10. CDR1 and CDR2 (germline): SGHVS, FQNEAQ. Researchers ran the PCR with 60 Vbeta and 13 Jbeta primers. Here immunoSEQ multiplex PCR was the method, and the copy in TCRdb shows in-frame clones only, minus some. The sample has about 120,000 clones; 77% are singletons. At the time of sampling, donors were nominally healthy, though unrecorded immune exposures were likely. Sequenced material: PBMCs. This TCR derives from a man aged 35 to 55 in good health and CMV-seropositive. The J gene is TRBJ1-6, the V gene TRBV7-8; TRBD1 aligns across 10 bases. As DNA, the CDR3 is TGTGCCAGCAGCCGTGGGACAGGGGTTCTTGGTTCACCCCTCCACTTT. Translating it yields CASSRGTGVLGSPLHF.